The clone carrying this TCR beta chain was observed a few times. Template switching supplied a universal primer site; unique molecular identifiers were carried on the cDNA. MiXCR was run by TCRdb on the 5' RACE reads, yielding one entry per CDR3 protein. Of around 500,000 distinct CDR3 sequences in the sample, 14% were seen once. The sample comes from a study of identical twins. CDR1 and CDR2 from the germline V gene are SGHNT and YYREEE (reference sequence). V lost 0 bases and J lost 3, with 9 bases in between. The CDR3 loop spans 15 amino acids. These records were also assigned to another study, of yellow fever vaccine responses in identical twins. According to that study: Twins reportedly appeared to share part of their vaccine T cell response while keeping part individual.

The sequenced sample consisted of CD4+ T cells sorted from blood. The receptor's source is a woman between 18 and 29 years old in good health. V and J are TRBV5-4 and TRBJ2-2, with no clear D. CDR3 residues: CASSLEGQYTGELFF. As DNA, the CDR3 is TGTGCCAGCAGCTTGGAAGGCCAGTACACCGGGGAGCTGTTTTTT.